Below are 3 T cell receptor beta chains sequenced from a single sample in a study of T cells in localized non-small cell lung cancer (dated by TCRdb to about 2020). Libraries were built with the immunoSEQ multiplex PCR assay. What TCRdb holds here is the immuneACCESS table cut down to in-frame rearrangements. Part of the clones is not present; checked against another copy, under half of the missing clones reflect an unresolved V gene, and the others are unexplained. Counted in this sample were roughly 1,700 clones; less than 35% of them appeared once. 27% of the sample belongs to the ten largest clones. The sequencing used normal lung tissue next to the tumor, collected before any cancer treatment. These receptors all come from a female donor over 55 with stage I lung adenocarcinoma.

The chain has TRBV12-5 and TRBJ1-4; maybe TRBD1 (6 bases). Per germline, CDR1 LGHNT and CDR2 FRNRAP. CDR3 size: 15 residues. The CDR3 bases are TGTGCCAGCACTCCGTCAGGGGCCTCCAATGAAAAACTGTTTTTT. Protein: CASTPSGASNEKLFF.

A single count supports this clone. This CDR3 is CASSLSRPGEYGYTF. The CDR3 DNA reads TGCGCCAGCAGCTTGAGCCGGCCAGGAGAGTATGGCTACACCTTC. The chain links TRBV5-1 to TRBJ1-2; no clear D gene. The V gene lost 1 base and the J gene lost 5 bases, with 15 bases spanning the gap. Germline V lookup: CDR1 SGHRS, CDR2 YFSETQ. The CDR3 consists of 15 residues.

This clone appeared a single time. This chain links TRBV5-1 with TRBJ2-1, with D possibly matching TRBD2 (5 bases). V dropped 3 bases and J dropped 0 bases, with 10 bases sitting between them. The germline V gene has CDR1 SGHRS and CDR2 YFSETQ. This CDR3 has 15 amino acids. The CDR3 loop is CASSSDSSSYNEQFF. As DNA, the CDR3 is TGCGCCAGCAGCTCGGACTCGAGCTCCTACAATGAGCAGTTCTTC. Full variable domain (outside the CDR3, taken from reference TRBV5-1 and TRBJ2-1): KAGVTQTPRYLIKTRGQQVTLSCSPISGHRSVSWYQQTPGQGLQFLFEYFSETQRNKGNFPGRFSGRQFSNSRSEMNVSTLELGDSALYLCASSSDSSSYNEQFFGPGTRLTVL.